This T cell receptor beta chain came from a study of cytomegalovirus exposure and HLA in healthy donors. PCR primers comprised 60 Vbeta and 13 Jbeta primers. Method: immunoSEQ multiplex PCR; TCRdb's copy keeps in-frame clones and lacks some. The data contain approximately 240,000 clones, over 70% of them singletons. The receptor comes from a woman aged 55 to 70 in good health and CMV-seropositive. Specimen: PBMCs.

Here the CDR3 DNA reads TGTGCCAGTAGTCTTGACAGGGGCGGCAATCAGCCCCAGCATTTT. It specifies CASSLDRGGNQPQHF. The chain is built from TRBV19 and TRBJ1-5; 8 bases match TRBD1. V lost 5 bases and J lost 2; bases outside the gene matches: 5. Germline assignment: CDR1 LNHDA and CDR2 SQIVND (reference sequence). This CDR3 comprises 15 residues.